This T cell receptor beta chain derives from a study of beta chain features in type 1 diabetes. On the study more broadly: Patients did not differ from healthy donors in age, gender or cell yield. Across the samples, approximately 98,000,000 sorted cells were examined in total.

Expressed TCRB transcripts were sequenced, since all the RNA that had been isolated was reverse transcribed. The assay was immunoSEQ multiplex PCR, and TCRdb's table has in-frame clones only and misses some. The data show roughly 300,000 clones, with roughly 8.8% seen just once and about 1% held by the top ten. Looked up from germline, CDR1 is SGHVS and CDR2 is FNYEAQ. This CDR3 spans 14 amino acids. Trimming removed 6 bases from V and 1 base from J, with 12 bases in between. Details on this clone: Its specificity is not known.

Findings of the study overall: In all four CD4+ subsets, TCRB CDR3 length was significantly, moderately reduced in type 1 diabetes.

Sequenced: central memory CD4+ T cells from blood. This clonotype originated in a man between 25 and 39 years old with type 1 diabetes. The chain links TRBV7-6 to TRBJ1-1, with a possible D match to TRBD1 (5 bases). CDR3 bases: TGTGCCAGCAGTTTCAACAGGCAGAACACTGAAGCTTTCTTT. As protein: CASSFNRQNTEAFF.